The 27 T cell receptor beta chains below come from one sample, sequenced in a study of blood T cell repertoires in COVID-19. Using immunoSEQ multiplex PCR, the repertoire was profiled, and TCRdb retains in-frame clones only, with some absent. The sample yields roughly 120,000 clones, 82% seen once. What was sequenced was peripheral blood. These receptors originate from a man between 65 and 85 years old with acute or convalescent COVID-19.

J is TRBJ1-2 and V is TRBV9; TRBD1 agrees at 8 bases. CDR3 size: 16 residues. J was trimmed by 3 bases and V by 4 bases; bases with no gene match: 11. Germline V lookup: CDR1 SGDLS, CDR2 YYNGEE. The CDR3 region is CASSPGGGQGDYGYTF. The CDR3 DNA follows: TGTGCCAGCAGCCCCGGAGGAGGACAGGGAGACTATGGCTACACCTTC.

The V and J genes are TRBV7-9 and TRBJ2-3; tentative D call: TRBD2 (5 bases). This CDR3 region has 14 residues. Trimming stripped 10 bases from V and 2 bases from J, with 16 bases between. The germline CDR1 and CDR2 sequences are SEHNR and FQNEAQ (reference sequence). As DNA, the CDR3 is TGTGCCACCACCTTGGGCGGGTCCACAGATACGCAGTATTTT. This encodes CATTLGGSTDTQYF.

CDR3 amino acids: CASSYTGGGSYEQYF. CDR3 coding DNA: TGTGCCAGCAGTTATACAGGGGGCGGGTCCTACGAGCAGTACTTC. The chain employs TRBV6-5 and TRBJ2-7, with 9 bases identical to TRBD1. Germline CDR1 is MNHEY and CDR2 is SVGAGI. The J segment lost 1 base and the V segment lost 3 bases, leaving 4 bases of the junction unmatched. The CDR3 sequence is 15 residues long.

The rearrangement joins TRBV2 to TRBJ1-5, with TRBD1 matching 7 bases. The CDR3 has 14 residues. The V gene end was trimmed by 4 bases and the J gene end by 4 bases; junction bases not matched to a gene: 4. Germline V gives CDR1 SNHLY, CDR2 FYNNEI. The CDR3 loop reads CASSASTGNQPQHF. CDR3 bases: TGTGCCAGCAGTGCCTCGACAGGGAATCAGCCCCAGCATTTT.

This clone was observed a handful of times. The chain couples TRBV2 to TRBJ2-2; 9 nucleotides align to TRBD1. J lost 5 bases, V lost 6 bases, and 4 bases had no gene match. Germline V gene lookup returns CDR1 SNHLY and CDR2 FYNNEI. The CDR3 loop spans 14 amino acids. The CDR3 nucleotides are TGTGCCAGCAGGGACAGGGGTATGACCGGGGAGCTGTTTTTT. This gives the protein CASRDRGMTGELFF.

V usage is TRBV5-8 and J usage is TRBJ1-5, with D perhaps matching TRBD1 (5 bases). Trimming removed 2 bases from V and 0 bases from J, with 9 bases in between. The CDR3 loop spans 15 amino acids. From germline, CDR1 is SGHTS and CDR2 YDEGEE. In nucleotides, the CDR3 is TGTGCCAGCAGCTTAGAAGGGGTTAGCAATCAGCCCCAGCATTTT. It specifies CASSLEGVSNQPQHF. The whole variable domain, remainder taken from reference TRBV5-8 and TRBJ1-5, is EAGVTQSPTHLIKTRGQQATLRCSPISGHTSVYWYQQALGLGLQFLLWYDEGEERNRGNFPPRFSGRQFPNYSSELNVNALELEDSALYLCASSLEGVSNQPQHFGDGTRLSIL.

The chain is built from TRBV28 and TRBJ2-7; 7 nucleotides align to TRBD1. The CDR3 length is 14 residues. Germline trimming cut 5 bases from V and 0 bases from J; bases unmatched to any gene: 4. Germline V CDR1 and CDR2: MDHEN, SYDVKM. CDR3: CASSADRSSYEQYF. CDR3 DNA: TGTGCCAGCAGTGCGGACAGGAGCTCCTACGAGCAGTACTTC. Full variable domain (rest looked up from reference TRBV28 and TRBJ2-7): DVKVTQSSRYLVKRTGEKVFLECVQDMDHENMFWYRQDPGLGLRLIYFSYDVKMKEKGDIPEGYSVSREKKERFSLILESASTNQTSMYLCASSADRSSYEQYFGPGTRLTVT.

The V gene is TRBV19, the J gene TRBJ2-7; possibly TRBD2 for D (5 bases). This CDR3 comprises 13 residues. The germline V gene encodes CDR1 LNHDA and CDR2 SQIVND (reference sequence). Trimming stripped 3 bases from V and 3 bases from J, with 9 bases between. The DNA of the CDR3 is TGTGCCAGTAGTATGGAGCGGAGCTACGAGCAGTACTTC. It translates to CASSMERSYEQYF.

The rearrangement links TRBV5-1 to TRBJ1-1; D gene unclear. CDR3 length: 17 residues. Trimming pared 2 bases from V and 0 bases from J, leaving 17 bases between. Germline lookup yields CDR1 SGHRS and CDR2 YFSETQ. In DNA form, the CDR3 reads TGCGCCAGCAGCTTCCCCAGTGCGGATCACATGAACACTGAAGCTTTCTTT. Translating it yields CASSFPSADHMNTEAFF.

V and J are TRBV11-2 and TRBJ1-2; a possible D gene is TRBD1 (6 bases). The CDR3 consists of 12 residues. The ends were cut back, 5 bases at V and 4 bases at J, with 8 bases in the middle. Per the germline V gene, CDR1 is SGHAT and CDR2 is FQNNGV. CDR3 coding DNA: TGTGCCAGCAGCCTACAGGGCTATGGCTACACCTTC. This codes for CASSLQGYGYTF.

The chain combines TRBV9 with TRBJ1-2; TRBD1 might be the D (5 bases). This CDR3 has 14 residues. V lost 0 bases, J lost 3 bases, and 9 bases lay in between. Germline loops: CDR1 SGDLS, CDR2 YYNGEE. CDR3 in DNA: TGTGCCAGCAGCGTAGGACAGAACTACTATGGCTACACCTTC. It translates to CASSVGQNYYGYTF.

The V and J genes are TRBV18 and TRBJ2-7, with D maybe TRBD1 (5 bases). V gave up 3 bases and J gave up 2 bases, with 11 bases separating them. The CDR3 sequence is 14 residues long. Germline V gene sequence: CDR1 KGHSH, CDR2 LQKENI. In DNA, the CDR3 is TGTGCCAGCTCACCGGCAGGGCCTCCCTACGAGCAGTACTTC. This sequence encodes CASSPAGPPYEQYF. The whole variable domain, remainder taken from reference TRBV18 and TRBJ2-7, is NAGVMQNPRHLVRRRGQEARLRCSPMKGHSHVYWYRQLPEEGLKFMVYLQKENIIDESGMPKERFSAEFPKEGPSILRIQQVVRGDSAAYFCASSPAGPPYEQYFGPGTRLTVT.

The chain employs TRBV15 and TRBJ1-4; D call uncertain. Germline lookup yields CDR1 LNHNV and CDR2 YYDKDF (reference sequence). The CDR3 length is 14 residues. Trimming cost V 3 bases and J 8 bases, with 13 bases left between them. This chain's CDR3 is CATSRREVGEKLFF. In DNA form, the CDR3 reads TGTGCCACCAGCAGGAGGGAAGTTGGAGAAAAACTGTTTTTT. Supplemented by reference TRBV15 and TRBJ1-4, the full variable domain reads DAMVIQNPRYQVTQFGKPVTLSCSQTLNHNVMYWYQQKSSQAPKLLFHYYDKDFNNEADTPDNFQSRRPNTSFCFLDIRSPGLGDTAMYLCATSRREVGEKLFFGSGTQLSVL.

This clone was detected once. CDR3 amino acids: CASSQLRTVGSTEAFF. The DNA of the CDR3 is TGTGCCAGCAGCCAGTTAAGGACAGTCGGATCCACTGAAGCTTTCTTT. The J gene is TRBJ1-1, the V gene TRBV3-1 (or the pseudogene TRBV3-2); weak D call: TRBD1 (6 bases). The CDR3 loop spans 16 amino acids. The germline gives CDR1 LGHDT, CDR2 YNNKEL (reference sequence). Trimming removed 3 bases at V and 4 bases at J, with 18 bases between.

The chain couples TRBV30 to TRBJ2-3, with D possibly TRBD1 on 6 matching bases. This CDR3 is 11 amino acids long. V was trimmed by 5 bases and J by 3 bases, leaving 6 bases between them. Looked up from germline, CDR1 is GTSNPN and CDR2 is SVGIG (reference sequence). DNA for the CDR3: TGTGCCTGGGGGACAACAGATACGCAGTATTTT. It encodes CAWGTTDTQYF.

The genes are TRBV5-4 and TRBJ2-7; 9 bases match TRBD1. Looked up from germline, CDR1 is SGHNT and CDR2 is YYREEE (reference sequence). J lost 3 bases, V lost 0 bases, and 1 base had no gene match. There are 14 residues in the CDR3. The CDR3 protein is CASSLGQGVYEQYF. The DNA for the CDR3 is TGTGCCAGCAGCTTGGGACAGGGGGTCTACGAGCAGTACTTC.

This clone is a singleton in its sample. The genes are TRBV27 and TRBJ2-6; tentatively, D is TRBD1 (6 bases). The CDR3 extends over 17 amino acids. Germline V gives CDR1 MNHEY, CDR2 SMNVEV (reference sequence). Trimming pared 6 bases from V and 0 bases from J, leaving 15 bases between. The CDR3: CASRYRSGDSGANVLTF. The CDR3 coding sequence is TGTGCCAGCAGATATCGCTCAGGGGACTCTGGGGCCAACGTCCTGACTTTC.

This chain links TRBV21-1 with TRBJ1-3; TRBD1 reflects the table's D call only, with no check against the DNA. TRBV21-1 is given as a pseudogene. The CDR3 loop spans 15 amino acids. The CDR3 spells CASVGQGVFGNTIYF. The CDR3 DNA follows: TGTGCCAGCGTTGGACAGGGCGTCTTTGGAAACACCATATATTTT.

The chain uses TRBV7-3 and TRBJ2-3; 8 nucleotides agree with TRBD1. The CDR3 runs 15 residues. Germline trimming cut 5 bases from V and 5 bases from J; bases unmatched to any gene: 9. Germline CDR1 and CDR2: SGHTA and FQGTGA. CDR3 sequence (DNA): TGTGCCAGCAGCCTTGACGGACAGGGAAGAGATACGCAGTATTTT. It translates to CASSLDGQGRDTQYF.

This CDR3 reads CATQRWGDNEKLFF. The CDR3 DNA is TGTGCCACCCAACGATGGGGGGATAATGAAAAACTGTTTTTT. The chain couples TRBV19 to TRBJ1-4, with D maybe TRBD1 (5 bases). V was pared by 10 bases and J by 4 bases, with 16 bases between. The CDR3 has 14 amino acids. CDR1 is LNHDA, CDR2 SQIVND, per germline (reference sequence). The full variable domain, completed using reference TRBV19 and TRBJ1-4, is DGGITQSPKYLFRKEGQNVTLSCEQNLNHDAMYWYRQDPGQGLRLIYYSQIVNDFQKGDIAEGYSVSREKKESFPLTVTSAQKNPTAFYLCATQRWGDNEKLFFGSGTQLSVL.

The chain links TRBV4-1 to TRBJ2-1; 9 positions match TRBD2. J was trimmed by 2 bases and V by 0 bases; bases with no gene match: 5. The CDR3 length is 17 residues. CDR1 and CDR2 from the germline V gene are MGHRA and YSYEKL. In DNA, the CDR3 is TGCGCCAGCAGCCAAGATACAGCGGGGGGCCCCTACAATGAGCAGTTCTTC. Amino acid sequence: CASSQDTAGGPYNEQFF.

The CDR3 reads CASSSFSRKGQGEQFF. CDR3 nucleotide sequence: TGTGCCAGCAGTTCGTTCAGCCGAAAAGGTCAGGGAGAGCAGTTCTTC. The rearrangement links TRBV27 to TRBJ2-1, with D tentatively TRBD1 (5 bases). Germline V lookup: CDR1 MNHEY, CDR2 SMNVEV (reference sequence). Between the trimmed V and J ends, which lost 4 bases and 10 bases, there was a span of 23 bases. The CDR3 has 16 amino acids.

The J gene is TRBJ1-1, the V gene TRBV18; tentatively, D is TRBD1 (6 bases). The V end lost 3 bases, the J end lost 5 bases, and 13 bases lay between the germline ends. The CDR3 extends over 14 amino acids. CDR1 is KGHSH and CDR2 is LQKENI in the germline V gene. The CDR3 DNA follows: TGTGCCAGCTCACCCTTCGAGGGGACAACTGAAGCTTTCTTT. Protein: CASSPFEGTTEAFF.

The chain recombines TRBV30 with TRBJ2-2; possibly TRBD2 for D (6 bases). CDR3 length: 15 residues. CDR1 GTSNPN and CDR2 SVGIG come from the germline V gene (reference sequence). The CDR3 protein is CVSGWRDVNTGELFF. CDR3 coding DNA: TGTGTCTCGGGGTGGCGGGACGTGAACACCGGGGAGCTGTTTTTT.

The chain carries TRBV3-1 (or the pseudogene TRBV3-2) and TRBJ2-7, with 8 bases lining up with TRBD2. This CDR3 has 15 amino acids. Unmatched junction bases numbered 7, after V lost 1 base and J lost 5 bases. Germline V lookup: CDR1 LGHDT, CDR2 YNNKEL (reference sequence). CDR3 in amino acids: CASSQGAGGSHEQYF. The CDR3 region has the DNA TGTGCCAGCAGCCAAGGGGCGGGGGGTAGCCACGAGCAGTACTTC.

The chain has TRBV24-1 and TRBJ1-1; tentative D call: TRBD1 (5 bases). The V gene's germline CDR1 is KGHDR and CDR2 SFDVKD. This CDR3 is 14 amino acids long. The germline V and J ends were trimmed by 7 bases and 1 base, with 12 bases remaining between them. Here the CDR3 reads CATRSEGENTEAFF. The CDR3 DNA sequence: TGTGCCACCAGGAGTGAAGGGGAGAACACTGAAGCTTTCTTT.

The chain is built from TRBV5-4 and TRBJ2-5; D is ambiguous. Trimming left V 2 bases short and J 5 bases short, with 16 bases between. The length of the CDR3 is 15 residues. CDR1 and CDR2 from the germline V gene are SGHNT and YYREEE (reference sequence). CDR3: CASSFSRWPSETQYF. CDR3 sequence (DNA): TGTGCCAGCAGCTTTTCCAGGTGGCCTTCCGAGACCCAGTACTTC. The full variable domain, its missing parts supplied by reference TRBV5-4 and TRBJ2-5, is ETGVTQSPTHLIKTRGQQVTLRCSSQSGHNTVSWYQQALGQGPQFIFQYYREEENGRGNFPPRFSGLQFPNYSSELNVNALELDDSALYLCASSFSRWPSETQYFGPGTRLLVL.